Sequencing of this TCR beta chain was carried out in a study of T cell repertoires in cytomegalovirus infection. Study overall: Indications came from public TCR beta signatures; they pointed to CMV infection and to a matching HLA type.

The CDR3 has 13 residues. Germline assignment: CDR1 SGHTA and CDR2 FQGNSA. V dropped 7 bases and J dropped 5; count of bases not matched to a gene: 4. TCRdb independently ran MiXCR on the reads; one entry per CDR3 protein. The data show about 180,000 distinct CDR3 sequences, less than 25% seen once. About this clonotype: The antigen is undetermined.

Broader study findings: Carriage of CMV together with the relevant HLA was identifiable through cumulative public TCR beta family frequency.

This receptor was taken from a human donor in good health (CMV status not recorded). Some clones in this sample may be carry-over from other donors' samples. The rearrangement links TRBV7-2 to TRBJ2-2; 7 bases agree with TRBD1. The specimen comprised CD8+ T cells from cultured PBMCs, sampled from culture after CMV antigen stimulation. CDR3 nucleotides: TGTGCCAGCACCCTGACAGGGACCGGGGAGCTGTTTTTT. This gives the protein CASTLTGTGELFF.